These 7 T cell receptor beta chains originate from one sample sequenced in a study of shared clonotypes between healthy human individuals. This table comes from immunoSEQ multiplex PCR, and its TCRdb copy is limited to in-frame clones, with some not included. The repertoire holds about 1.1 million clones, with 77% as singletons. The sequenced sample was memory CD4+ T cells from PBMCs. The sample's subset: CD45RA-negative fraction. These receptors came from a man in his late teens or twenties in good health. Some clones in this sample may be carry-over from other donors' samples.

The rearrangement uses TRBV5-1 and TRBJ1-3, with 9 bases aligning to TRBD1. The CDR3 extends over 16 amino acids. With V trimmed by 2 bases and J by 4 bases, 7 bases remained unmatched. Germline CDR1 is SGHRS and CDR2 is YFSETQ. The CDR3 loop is CASSLSAGTGGNTIYF. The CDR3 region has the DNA TGCGCCAGCAGCTTATCCGCCGGGACAGGGGGAAACACCATATATTTT.

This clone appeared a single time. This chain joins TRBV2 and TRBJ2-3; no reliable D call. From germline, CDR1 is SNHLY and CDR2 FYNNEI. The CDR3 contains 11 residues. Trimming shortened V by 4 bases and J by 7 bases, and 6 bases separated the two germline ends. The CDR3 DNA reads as TGTGCCAGCAGTGGGACCCATACGCAGTATTTT. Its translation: CASSGTHTQYF.

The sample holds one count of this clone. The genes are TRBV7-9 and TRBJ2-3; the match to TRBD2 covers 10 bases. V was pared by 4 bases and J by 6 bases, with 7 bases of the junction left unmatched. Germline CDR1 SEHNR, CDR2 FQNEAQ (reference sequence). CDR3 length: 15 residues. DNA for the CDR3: TGTGCCAGCAGCTGGGGCAGCGGGGGGGAGGATACGCAGTATTTT. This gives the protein CASSWGSGGEDTQYF.

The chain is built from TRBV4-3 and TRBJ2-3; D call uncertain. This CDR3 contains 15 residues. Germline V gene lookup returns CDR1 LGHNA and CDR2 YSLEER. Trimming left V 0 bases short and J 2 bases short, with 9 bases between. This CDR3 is CASSQDFGFTDTQYF. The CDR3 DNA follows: TGCGCCAGCAGCCAAGATTTCGGTTTCACAGATACGCAGTATTTT.

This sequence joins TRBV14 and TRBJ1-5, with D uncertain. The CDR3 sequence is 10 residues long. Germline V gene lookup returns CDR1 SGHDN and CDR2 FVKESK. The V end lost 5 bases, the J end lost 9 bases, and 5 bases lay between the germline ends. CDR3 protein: CASSGGPQHF. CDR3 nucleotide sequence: TGTGCCAGCAGCGGAGGGCCCCAGCATTTT.

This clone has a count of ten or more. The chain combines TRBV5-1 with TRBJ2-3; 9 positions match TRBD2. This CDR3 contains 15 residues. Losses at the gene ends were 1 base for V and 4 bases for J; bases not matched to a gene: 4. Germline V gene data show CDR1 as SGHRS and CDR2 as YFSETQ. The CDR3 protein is CASSLNSGRADTQYF. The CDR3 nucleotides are TGCGCCAGCAGCTTGAATAGCGGGAGAGCAGATACGCAGTATTTT. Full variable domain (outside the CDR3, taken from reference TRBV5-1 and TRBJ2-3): KAGVTQTPRYLIKTRGQQVTLSCSPISGHRSVSWYQQTPGQGLQFLFEYFSETQRNKGNFPGRFSGRQFSNSRSEMNVSTLELGDSALYLCASSLNSGRADTQYFGPGTRLTVL.

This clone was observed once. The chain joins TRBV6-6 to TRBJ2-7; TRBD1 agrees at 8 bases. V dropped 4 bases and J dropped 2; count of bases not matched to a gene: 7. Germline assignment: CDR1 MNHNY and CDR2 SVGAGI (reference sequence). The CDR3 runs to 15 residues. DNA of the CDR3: TGTGCCAGCAGTTTAGACCGGGACAGGACCTACGAGCAGTACTTC. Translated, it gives CASSLDRDRTYEQYF.